The 5 T cell receptor beta chains given below trace back to one sample, sequenced in a study of blood T cells in healthy people across ages. It was with a sample-barcoded 5' primer and a J-beta primer mix that a second PCR of roughly 6 to 12 cycles was run. TCRdb independently ran MiXCR on the 5' RACE reads; one entry per CDR3 protein. The repertoire consists of more than 1.4 million distinct CDR3 sequences, with 42% occurring once and the leading ten covering 7.9%. Sequencing was performed on blood. These receptors were taken from a woman younger than 35 in good health.

This chain uses TRBV5-1 with TRBJ2-1; TRBD1 matches at 10 bases. Looked up from germline, CDR1 is SGHRS and CDR2 is YFSETQ. The CDR3 runs to 14 residues. With 4 bases clipped from V and 9 bases from J, the junction kept 7 bases outside the gene matches. CDR3 nucleotides: TGCGCCAGCAGCAAAGGACAGGGGGGCGGTGAGCAGTTCTTC. Its translation: CASSKGQGGGEQFF.

At least ten counts were recorded for this clonotype. The chain joins TRBV10-3 to TRBJ2-7, with D unresolved. The CDR3 extends over 13 amino acids. The V gene's germline CDR1 is ENHRY and CDR2 SYGVKD. The V end lost 1 base, the J end lost 6 bases, and 10 bases lay between the germline ends. Written as DNA, the CDR3 is TGTGCCATCAGTGAGTTGGCAGATAGCGAGCAGTACTTC. As protein: CAISELADSEQYF.

This clonotype was observed a few times. The rearrangement uses TRBV12-3 or TRBV12-4 and TRBJ2-7, with a possible D match to TRBD1 (6 bases). This CDR3 region has 16 residues. V was cut by 3 bases and J by 3 bases, with 18 bases left in between. CDR3 in DNA: TGTGCCAGCAGTTTGGCCCGGACAGTATCAAACTACGAGCAGTACTTC. The encoded protein is CASSLARTVSNYEQYF.

V gene TRBV6-8 combines with J gene TRBJ1-2; D is possibly TRBD1 (6 bases). This CDR3 has 17 residues. The V gene lost 7 bases and the J gene lost 4 bases, with 25 bases spanning the gap. Looked up from germline, CDR1 is MNHGY and CDR2 is SAAAGT. The CDR3 DNA follows: TGTGCCAGCACTTTGGGTAGGGGGGGCCGCCTCTTCTATGGCTACACCTTC. It specifies CASTLGRGGRLFYGYTF.

The genes are TRBV21-1 and TRBJ1-4. TRBV21-1 is an annotated pseudogene. The CDR3 spans 14 residues. The CDR3 nucleotides are TGTGCCAGCAGCCAGTCTGCAACTAATGAAAAACTGTTTTTT. The encoded protein is CASSQSATNEKLFF.